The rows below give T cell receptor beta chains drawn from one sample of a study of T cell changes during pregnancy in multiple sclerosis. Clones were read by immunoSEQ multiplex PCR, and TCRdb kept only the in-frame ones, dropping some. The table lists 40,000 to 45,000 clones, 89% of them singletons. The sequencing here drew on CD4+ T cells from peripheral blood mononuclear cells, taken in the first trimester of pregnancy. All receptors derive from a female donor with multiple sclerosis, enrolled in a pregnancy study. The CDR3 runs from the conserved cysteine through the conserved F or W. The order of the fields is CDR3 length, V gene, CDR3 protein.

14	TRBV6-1	CASNKGGNNYGYTF
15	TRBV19	CASSIGTSDFYEQYF
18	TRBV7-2	CASSLERGLKGGSYEQYF
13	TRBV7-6	CASSLAGTGTLFF
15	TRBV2	CASPVRGQGTYEQYF
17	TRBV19	CASSLRWGGTSTGELFF
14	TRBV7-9	CASSLQQGKETQYF
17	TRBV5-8	CASSSALYRSRSYEQYF
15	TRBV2	CASGQPAVITDTQYF
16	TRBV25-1	CASEGLGGGDRTEAFF
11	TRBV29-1	CSVGGDYGYTF
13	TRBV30	CAWSGQGVQPQHF
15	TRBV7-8	CASSSVGRQDGLQHF
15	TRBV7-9	CASSLVGRGTYEQYF
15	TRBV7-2	CASSPVRVPYYEQYF
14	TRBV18	CASSWESSYNEQFF
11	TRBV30	CAWSVQETQYF
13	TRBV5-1	CASSLGGTTEQFF
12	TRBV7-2	CASSPGNEKLFF
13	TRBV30	CAWRDGVGEKLFF
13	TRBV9	CASSVKTTYGYTF
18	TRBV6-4	CASSDSTNHVAGVKTQYF
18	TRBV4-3	CASSHDPVSGISGNTIYF
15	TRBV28	CASSERPGLHYGYTF
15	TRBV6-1	CASIGPIGGVQPQHF
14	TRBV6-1	CASSYTQGGYGYTF
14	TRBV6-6	CASSRPPDWKGYTF
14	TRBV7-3	CASSLIPGRYGYTF
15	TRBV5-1	CASSLTGHFQETQYF
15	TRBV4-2	CASSSQTGTGNTIYF
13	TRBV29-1	CSVDGTMNTEAFF
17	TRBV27	CASSPVAGTSGGGELFF
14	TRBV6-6	CATHPPGGNSPLHF
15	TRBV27	CASSPQGVVNYGYTF
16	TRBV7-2	CASSLAGGGWAGEQFF
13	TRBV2	CASAGQTNTEAFF
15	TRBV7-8	CASSLTGNSGNTIYF
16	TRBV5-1	CASSLEGSGITDTQYF
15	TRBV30	CAWSVYTTGGGELFF
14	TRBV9	CASNPAEPTGELFF
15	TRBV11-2	CASSLEIAGGAEQYF
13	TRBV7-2	CASSLVWRSEAFF